Each of the 4 T cell receptor beta chains below was sequenced from the same sample in a study of beta chain features in type 1 diabetes. Regarding the study as a whole: Type 1 diabetes patients had TCRB CDR3s that were shorter (moderately but significantly so) in all four CD4+ subsets.

No antigen has been identified for these receptors. As every portion of the isolated RNA was reverse transcribed, the sequencing read expressed TCRB transcripts. Here immunoSEQ multiplex PCR was the method, and the copy in TCRdb shows in-frame clones only, minus some. The data contain about 340,000 clones, about 13% of them singletons. The sequenced sample was naive CD4+ T cells from blood. These receptors all stem from a woman aged 18-30 years with type 1 diabetes.

This clone was counted only a few times. The chain joins TRBV7-2 to TRBJ2-3; no clear D. The germline V and J ends were trimmed by 2 bases and 0 bases, with 12 bases remaining between them. Germline V gives CDR1 SGHTA, CDR2 FQGNSA. CDR3 size: 16 residues. The CDR3 nucleotides are TGTGCCAGCAGCTTACGTTTTGCAGCGAGCACAGATACGCAGTATTTT. It encodes CASSLRFAASTDTQYF.

There are a few counts of this clone. The chain links TRBV9 to TRBJ2-6; perhaps TRBD1 as D (8 bases). The V gene lost 4 bases and the J gene lost 2 bases, with 19 bases spanning the gap. The germline V gene encodes CDR1 SGDLS and CDR2 YYNGEE. This CDR3 comprises 18 residues. The CDR3 loop is CASSTTGGVSPGANVLTF. CDR3 DNA sequence: TGTGCCAGCAGCACTACAGGGGGGGTCTCCCCTGGGGCCAACGTCCTGACTTTC.

This chain connects TRBV5-6 to TRBJ1-1; D remains unclear. The germline V and J ends were trimmed by 4 bases and 0 bases, with 13 bases remaining between them. CDR1 is SGHDT, CDR2 YYEEEE, per germline. The CDR3 totals 15 residues. CDR3 bases: TGTGCCAGCAGCCAACAGTGGCAAATGAACACTGAAGCTTTCTTT. Its protein is CASSQQWQMNTEAFF.

The chain couples TRBV5-1 to TRBJ1-1; no firm D call. The CDR3 has 13 amino acids. The germline V and J ends were trimmed by 0 bases and 0 bases, with 3 bases remaining between them. From germline, CDR1 is SGHRS and CDR2 YFSETQ. The CDR3 DNA is TGCGCCAGCAGCTTGGATATGAACACTGAAGCTTTCTTT. As protein: CASSLDMNTEAFF.